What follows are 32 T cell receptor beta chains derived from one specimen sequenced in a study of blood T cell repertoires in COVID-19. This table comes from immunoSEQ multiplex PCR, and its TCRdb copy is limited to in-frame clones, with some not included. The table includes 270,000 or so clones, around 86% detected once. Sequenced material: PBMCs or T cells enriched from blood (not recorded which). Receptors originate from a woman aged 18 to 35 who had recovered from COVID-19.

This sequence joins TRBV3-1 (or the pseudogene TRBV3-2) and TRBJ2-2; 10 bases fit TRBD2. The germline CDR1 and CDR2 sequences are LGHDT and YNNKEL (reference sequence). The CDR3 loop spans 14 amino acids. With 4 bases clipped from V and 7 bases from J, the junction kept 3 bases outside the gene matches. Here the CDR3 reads CASSLSGGIGELFF. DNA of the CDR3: TGTGCCAGCAGCCTTAGCGGGGGGATCGGGGAGCTGTTTTTT.

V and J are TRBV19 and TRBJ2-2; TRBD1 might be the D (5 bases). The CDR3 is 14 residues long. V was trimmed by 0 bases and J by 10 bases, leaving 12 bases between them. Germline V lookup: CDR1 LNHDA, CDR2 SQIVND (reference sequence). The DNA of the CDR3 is TGTGCCAGTAGTATAGAGGCAGGGTATGTGGAGCTGTTTTTT. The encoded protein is CASSIEAGYVELFF.

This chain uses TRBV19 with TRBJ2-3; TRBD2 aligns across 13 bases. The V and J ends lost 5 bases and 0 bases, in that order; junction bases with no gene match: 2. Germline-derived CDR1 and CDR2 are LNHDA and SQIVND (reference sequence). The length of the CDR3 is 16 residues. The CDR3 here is CASSWGLAGSTDTQYF. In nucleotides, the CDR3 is TGTGCCAGTAGTTGGGGACTAGCGGGGAGCACAGATACGCAGTATTTT.

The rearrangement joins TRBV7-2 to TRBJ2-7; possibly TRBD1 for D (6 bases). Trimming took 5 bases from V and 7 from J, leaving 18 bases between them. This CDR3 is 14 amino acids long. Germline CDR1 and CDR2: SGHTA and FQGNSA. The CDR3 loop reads CASSPDYRALEQYF. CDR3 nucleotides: TGTGCCAGCAGCCCGGATTACAGGGCGTTGGAGCAGTACTTC.

The CDR3 DNA is TGTGCCAGCAGGTATGGGGGAGGTCAGTACTTC. This codes for CASRYGGGQYF. This sequence joins TRBV28 and TRBJ2-7; a possible D gene is TRBD2 (6 bases). V gave up 6 bases and J gave up 10 bases, with 13 bases separating them. The CDR3 is 11 amino acids. In germline, CDR1 is MDHEN, CDR2 SYDVKM.

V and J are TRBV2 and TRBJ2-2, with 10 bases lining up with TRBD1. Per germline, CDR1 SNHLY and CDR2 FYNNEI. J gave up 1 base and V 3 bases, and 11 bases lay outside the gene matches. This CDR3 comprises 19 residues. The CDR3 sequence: CASSEGNGRDRGNTGELFF. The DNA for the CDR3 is TGTGCCAGCAGTGAGGGGAACGGAAGGGACAGGGGGAACACCGGGGAGCTGTTTTTT.

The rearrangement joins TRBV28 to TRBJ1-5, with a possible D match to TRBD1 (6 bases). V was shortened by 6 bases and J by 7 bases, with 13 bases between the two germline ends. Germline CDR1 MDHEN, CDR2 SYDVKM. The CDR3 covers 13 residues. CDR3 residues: CASSRGSRQPQHF. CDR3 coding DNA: TGTGCCAGCAGCAGGGGATCCCGCCAGCCCCAGCATTTT.

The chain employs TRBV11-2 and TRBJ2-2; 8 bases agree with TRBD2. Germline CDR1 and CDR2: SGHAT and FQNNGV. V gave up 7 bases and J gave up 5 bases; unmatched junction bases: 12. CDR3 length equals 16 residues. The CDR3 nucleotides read TGTGCCAGCAAAACGCCAGCGGGGGTAGGGACCGGGGAGCTGTTTTTT. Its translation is CASKTPAGVGTGELFF.

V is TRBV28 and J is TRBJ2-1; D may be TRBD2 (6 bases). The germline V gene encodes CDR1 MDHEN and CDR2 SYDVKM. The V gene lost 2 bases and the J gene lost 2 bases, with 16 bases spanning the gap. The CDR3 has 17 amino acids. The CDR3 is CASSLLLPGEAYNEQFF. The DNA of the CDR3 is TGTGCCAGCAGTTTACTCCTACCGGGAGAGGCCTACAATGAGCAGTTCTTC.

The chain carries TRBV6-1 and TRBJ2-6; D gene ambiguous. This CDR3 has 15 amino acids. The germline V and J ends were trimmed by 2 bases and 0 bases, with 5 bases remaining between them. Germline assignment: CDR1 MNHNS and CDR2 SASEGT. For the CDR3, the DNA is TGTGCCAGCAGTGAACGTAGCTCTGGGGCCAACGTCCTGACTTTC. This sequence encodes CASSERSSGANVLTF.

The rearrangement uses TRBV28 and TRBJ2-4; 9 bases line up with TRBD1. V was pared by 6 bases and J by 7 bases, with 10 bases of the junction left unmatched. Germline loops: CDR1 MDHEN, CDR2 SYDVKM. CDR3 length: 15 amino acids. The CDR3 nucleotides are TGTGCCAGCAGGCCCGCATCTGACAGGGGGAACATTCAGTACTTC. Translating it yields CASRPASDRGNIQYF.

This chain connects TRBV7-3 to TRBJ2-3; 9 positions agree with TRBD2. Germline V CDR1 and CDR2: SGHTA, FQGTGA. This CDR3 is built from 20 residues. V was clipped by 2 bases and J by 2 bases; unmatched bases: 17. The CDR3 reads CASSLYPSGTPRTPTDTQYF. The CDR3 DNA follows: TGTGCCAGCAGCTTATATCCTAGCGGGACCCCAAGAACCCCCACAGATACGCAGTATTTT.

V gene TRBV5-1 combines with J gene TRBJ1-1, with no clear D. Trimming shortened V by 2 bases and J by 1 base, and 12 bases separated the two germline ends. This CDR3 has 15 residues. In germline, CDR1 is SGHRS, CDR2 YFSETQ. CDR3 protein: CASSFSRLANTEAFF. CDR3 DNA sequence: TGCGCCAGCAGCTTCTCTAGGCTGGCGAACACTGAAGCTTTCTTT.

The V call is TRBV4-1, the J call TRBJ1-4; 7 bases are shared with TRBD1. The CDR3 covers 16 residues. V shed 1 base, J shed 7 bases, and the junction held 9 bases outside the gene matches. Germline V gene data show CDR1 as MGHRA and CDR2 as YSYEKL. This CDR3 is CASSQVLDRVLEKLFF. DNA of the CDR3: TGCGCCAGCAGCCAAGTTCTCGACAGGGTTCTTGAAAAACTGTTTTTT.

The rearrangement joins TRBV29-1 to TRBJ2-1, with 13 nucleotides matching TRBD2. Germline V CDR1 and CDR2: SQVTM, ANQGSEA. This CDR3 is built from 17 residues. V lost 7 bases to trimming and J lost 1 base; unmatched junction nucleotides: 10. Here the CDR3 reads CSARGLAGAASYNEQFF. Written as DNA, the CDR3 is TGCAGCGCCCGAGGACTAGCGGGGGCGGCATCCTACAATGAGCAGTTCTTC.

This CDR3 is CSASRGGLQETQYF. The CDR3 DNA reads as TGCAGTGCCAGTCGGGGGGGACTCCAAGAGACCCAGTACTTC. V is TRBV20-1 and J is TRBJ2-5; 8 positions match TRBD2. The CDR3 covers 14 residues. After removal of 6 bases from V and 1 base from J, the junction contained 7 bases not matched to a gene. Germline V CDR1 and CDR2: DFQATT, SNEGSKA (reference sequence).

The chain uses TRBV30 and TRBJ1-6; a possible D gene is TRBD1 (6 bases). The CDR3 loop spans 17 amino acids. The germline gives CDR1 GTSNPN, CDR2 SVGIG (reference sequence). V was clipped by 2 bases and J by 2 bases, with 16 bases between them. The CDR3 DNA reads TGTGCCTGGAGTTTAGGGGGTTTTTCGGCCTATAATTCACCCCTCCACTTT. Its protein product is CAWSLGGFSAYNSPLHF.

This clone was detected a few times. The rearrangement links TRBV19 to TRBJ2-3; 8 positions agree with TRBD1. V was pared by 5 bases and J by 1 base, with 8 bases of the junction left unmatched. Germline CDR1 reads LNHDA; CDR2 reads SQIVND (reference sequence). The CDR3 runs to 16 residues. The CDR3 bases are TGTGCCAGTAGTGAATTACCGGGACAGGGCACAGATACGCAGTATTTT. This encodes CASSELPGQGTDTQYF.

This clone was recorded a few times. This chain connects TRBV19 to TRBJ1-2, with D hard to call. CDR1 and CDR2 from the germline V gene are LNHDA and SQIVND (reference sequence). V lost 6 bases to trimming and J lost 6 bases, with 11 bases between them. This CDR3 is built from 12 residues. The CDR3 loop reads CASRPRNDGYTF. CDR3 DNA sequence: TGTGCCAGTAGACCGAGAAATGATGGCTACACCTTC.

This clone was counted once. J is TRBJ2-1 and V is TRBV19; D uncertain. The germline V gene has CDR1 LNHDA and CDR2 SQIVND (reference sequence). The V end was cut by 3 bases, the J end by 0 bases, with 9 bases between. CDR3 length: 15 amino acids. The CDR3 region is CASSISRSSYNEQFF. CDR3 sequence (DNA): TGTGCCAGTAGTATTAGCCGGAGCTCCTACAATGAGCAGTTCTTC.

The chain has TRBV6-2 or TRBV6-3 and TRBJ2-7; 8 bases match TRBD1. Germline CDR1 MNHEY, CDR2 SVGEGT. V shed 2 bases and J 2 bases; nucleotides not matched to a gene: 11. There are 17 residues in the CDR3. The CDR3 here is CASSYPSRGQDTYEQYF. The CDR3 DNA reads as TGTGCCAGCAGTTACCCGTCCAGGGGACAGGACACCTACGAGCAGTACTTC.

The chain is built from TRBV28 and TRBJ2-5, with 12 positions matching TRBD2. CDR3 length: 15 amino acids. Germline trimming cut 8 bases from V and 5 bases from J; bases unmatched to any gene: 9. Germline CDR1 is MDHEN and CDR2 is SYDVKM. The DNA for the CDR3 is TGTGCCAGCGCGAAGACTAGCGGGAGCTTGGAGACCCAGTACTTC. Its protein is CASAKTSGSLETQYF.

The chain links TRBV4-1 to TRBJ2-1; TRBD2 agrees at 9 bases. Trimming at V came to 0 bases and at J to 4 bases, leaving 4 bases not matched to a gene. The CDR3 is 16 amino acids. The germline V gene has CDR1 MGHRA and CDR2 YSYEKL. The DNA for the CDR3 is TGCGCCAGCAGCCAAGAAGTAACTAGCGGGTACAATGAGCAGTTCTTC. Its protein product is CASSQEVTSGYNEQFF.

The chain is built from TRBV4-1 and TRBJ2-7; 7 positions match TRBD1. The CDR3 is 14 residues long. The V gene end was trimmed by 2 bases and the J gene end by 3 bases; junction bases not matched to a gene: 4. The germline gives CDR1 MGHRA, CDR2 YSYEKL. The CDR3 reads CASSQRQGDYEQYF. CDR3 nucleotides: TGCGCCAGCAGCCAACGGCAGGGGGACTACGAGCAGTACTTC.

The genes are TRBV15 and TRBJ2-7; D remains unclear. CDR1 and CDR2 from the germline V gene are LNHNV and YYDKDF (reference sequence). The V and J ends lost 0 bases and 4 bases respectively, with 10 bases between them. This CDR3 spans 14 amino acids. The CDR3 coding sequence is TGTGCCACCAGCAGAGACAACAGTCCATACGAGCAGTACTTC. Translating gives CATSRDNSPYEQYF.

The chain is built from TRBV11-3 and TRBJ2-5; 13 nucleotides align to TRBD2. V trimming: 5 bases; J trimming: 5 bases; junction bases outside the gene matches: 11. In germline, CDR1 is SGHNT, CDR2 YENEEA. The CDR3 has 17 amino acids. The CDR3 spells CASSPRTQTSGGETQYF. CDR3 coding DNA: TGTGCCAGCAGCCCACGGACCCAGACTAGCGGGGGGGAGACCCAGTACTTC.

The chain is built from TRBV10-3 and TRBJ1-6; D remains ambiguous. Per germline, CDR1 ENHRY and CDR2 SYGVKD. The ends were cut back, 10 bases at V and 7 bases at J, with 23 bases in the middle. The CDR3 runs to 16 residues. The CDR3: CATSVGRDNTNSPLHF. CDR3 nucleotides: TGTGCCACCTCCGTGGGCCGAGATAATACGAATTCACCCCTCCACTTT.

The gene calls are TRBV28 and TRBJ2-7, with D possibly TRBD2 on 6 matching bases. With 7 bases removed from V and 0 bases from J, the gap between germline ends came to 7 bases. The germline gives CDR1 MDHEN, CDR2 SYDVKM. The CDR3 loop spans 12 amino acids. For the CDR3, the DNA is TGTGCCAGCACGGACTACTCCTACGAGCAGTACTTC. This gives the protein CASTDYSYEQYF.

CDR3 nucleotide sequence: TGTGCCTGGTCCGGGACAAACAATGAGCAGTTCTTC. Translation gives CAWSGTNNEQFF. The V call is TRBV30, the J call TRBJ2-1; TRBD1 is a possible D gene (6 bases). The CDR3 loop spans 12 amino acids. CDR1 is GTSNPN and CDR2 is SVGIG in the germline V gene (reference sequence). The V end lost 5 bases, the J end lost 5 bases, and 10 bases lay between the germline ends.

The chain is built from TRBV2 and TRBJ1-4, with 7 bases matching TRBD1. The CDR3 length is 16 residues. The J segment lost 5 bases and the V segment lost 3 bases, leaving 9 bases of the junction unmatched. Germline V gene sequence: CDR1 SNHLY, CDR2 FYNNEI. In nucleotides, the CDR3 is TGTGCCAGCAGTGAGAGACAGGGACCGGGAAATGAAAAACTGTTTTTT. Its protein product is CASSERQGPGNEKLFF.

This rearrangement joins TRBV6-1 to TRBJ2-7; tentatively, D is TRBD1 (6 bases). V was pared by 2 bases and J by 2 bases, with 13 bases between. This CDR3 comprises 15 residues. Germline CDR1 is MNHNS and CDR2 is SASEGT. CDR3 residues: CASSEKIGGPYEQYF. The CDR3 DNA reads TGTGCCAGCAGTGAAAAAATAGGGGGACCCTACGAGCAGTACTTC.

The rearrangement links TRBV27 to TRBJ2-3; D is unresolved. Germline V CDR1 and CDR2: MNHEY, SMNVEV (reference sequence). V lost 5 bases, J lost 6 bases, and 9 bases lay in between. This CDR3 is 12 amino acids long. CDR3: CASSPQLDTQYF. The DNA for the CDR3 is TGTGCCAGCAGTCCACAGCTGGATACGCAGTATTTT.